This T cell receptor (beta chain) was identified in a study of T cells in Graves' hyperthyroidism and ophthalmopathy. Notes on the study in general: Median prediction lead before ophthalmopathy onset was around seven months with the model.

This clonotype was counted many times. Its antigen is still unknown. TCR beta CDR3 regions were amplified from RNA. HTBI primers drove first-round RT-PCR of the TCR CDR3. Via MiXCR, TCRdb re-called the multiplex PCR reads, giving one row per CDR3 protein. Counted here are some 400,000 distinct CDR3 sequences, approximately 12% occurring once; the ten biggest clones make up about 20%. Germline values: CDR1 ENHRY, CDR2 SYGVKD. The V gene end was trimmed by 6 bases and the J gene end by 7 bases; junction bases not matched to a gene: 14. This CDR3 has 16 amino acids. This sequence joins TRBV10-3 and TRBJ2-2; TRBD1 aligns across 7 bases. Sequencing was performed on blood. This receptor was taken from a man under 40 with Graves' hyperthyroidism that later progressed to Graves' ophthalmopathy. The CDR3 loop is CAIRSYRGPRGGELFF. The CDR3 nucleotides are TGTGCCATCAGATCTTACAGGGGCCCAAGAGGCGGGGAGCTGTTTTTT.